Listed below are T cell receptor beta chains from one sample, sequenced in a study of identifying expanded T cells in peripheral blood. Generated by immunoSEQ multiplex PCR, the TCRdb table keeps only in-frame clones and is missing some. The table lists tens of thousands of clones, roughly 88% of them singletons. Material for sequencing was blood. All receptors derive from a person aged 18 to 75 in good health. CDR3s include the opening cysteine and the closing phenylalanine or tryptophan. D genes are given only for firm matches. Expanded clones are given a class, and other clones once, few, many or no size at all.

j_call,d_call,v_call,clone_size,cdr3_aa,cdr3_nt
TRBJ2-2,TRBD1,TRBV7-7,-,CASSLSQGADTGELFF,TGTGCCAGCAGCTTATCACAGGGGGCGGACACCGGGGAGCTGTTTTTT
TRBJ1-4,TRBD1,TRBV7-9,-,CASSVGTAPKNEKLFF,TGTGCCAGCAGCGTCGGGACAGCGCCTAAAAATGAAAAACTGTTTTTT
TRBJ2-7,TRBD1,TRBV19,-,CASRAGTGGSYEQYF,TGTGCCAGTAGAGCTGGGACAGGGGGATCCTACGAGCAGTACTTC
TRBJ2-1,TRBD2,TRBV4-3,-,CASSHLAGYNEQFF,TGCGCCAGCAGCCATCTAGCGGGTTACAATGAGCAGTTCTTC
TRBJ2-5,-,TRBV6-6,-,CASSWPYYSNQETQYF,TGTGCCAGCAGTTGGCCGTATTATAGCAACCAAGAGACCCAGTACTTC
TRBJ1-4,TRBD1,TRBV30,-,CAWSTTRTGVDEKLFF,TGTGCCTGGAGTACTACTCGGACAGGGGTGGATGAAAAACTGTTTTTT
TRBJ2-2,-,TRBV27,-,CASARVGTGELFF,TGTGCCTCCGCGCGCGTCGGGACCGGGGAGCTGTTTTTT
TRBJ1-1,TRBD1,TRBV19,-,CASSSRDRLAEAFF,TGTGCCAGTAGTAGCCGGGACAGGTTGGCTGAAGCTTTCTTT
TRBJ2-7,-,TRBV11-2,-,CASSLIRDPLYEQYF,TGTGCCAGCAGCCTAATCCGGGACCCGCTTTACGAGCAGTACTTC
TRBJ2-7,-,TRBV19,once,CASSMDHKTGHEQYF,TGTGCCAGTAGTATGGATCACAAAACAGGGCACGAGCAGTACTTC
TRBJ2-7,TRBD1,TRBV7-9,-,CASSSTGQSYEQYF,TGTGCCAGCAGCTCGACGGGACAGTCCTACGAGCAGTACTTC
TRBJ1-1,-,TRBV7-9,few,CASSLDLQVEAFF,TGTGCCAGCAGCCTGGATTTACAGGTTGAAGCTTTCTTT
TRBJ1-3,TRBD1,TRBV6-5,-,CASSSTGVGNTIYF,TGTGCCAGCAGTTCCACAGGGGTCGGAAACACCATATATTTT
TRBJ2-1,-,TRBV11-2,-,CASSSGAGAYNEQFF,TGTGCCAGCAGCTCAGGAGCGGGTGCCTACAATGAGCAGTTCTTC
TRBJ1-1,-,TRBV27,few,CASSPPGRWNTEAFF,TGTGCCAGCAGTCCGCCGGGACGGTGGAACACTGAAGCTTTCTTT
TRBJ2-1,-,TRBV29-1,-,CSVEYPHQYNEQFF,TGCAGCGTTGAGTACCCGCACCAGTACAATGAGCAGTTCTTC
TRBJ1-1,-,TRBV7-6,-,CASSLAGGRDTEAFF,TGTGCCAGCAGCTTAGCTGGGGGGCGCGACACTGAAGCTTTCTTT
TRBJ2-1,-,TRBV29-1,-,CSVENWGQQFF,TGCAGCGTTGAGAATTGGGGTCAGCAGTTCTTC
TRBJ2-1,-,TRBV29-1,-,CSGAVFSGNEQFF,TGCAGCGGAGCCGTGTTCTCGGGGAATGAGCAGTTCTTC
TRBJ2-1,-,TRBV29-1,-,CSTGGSHSSYNEQFF,TGCAGCACTGGCGGCTCCCATAGCTCCTACAATGAGCAGTTCTTC
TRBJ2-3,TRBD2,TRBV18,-,CASSLNGLAGGGDTQYF,TGTGCCAGCTCACTCAACGGACTAGCGGGGGGAGGAGATACGCAGTATTTT
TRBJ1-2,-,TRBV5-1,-,CASSLGYQTGGGYTF,TGCGCCAGCAGCTTGGGGTACCAGACAGGAGGCGGCTACACCTTC
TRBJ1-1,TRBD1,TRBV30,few,CAWSQGGTEAFF,TGTGCCTGGAGTCAGGGGGGCACTGAAGCTTTCTTT
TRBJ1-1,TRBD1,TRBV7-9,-,CASSIRTGMNTEAFF,TGTGCCAGCAGCATCCGGACAGGGATGAACACTGAAGCTTTCTTT
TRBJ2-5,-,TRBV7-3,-,CASSPGPIDETQYF,TGTGCCAGCAGCCCCGGCCCGATCGATGAGACCCAGTACTTC
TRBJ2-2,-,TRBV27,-,CASSLWPVTGRGTGELFF,TGTGCCAGCAGTTTATGGCCCGTAACAGGACGGGGCACCGGGGAGCTGTTTTTT
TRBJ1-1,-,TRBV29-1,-,CSVGGSALEAFF,TGCAGCGTTGGGGGTTCTGCCCTTGAAGCTTTCTTT
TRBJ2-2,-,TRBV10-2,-,CAIKPVEGDTGELFF,TGCGCCATCAAACCCGTGGAGGGGGACACCGGGGAGCTGTTTTTT
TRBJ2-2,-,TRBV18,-,CASSPIGTGELFF,TGTGCCAGCTCACCGATCGGCACCGGGGAGCTGTTTTTT
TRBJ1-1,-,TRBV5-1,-,CASSFEGAEAFF,TGCGCCAGCAGCTTTGAAGGGGCTGAAGCTTTCTTT
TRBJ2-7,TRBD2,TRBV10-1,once,CASSEISGFRYEQYF,TGCGCCAGCAGTGAGATTAGCGGGTTTCGGTACGAGCAGTACTTC
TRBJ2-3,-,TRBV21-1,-,CASSPERTGDTQYF,TGTGCCAGCAGCCCCGAAAGGACGGGGGATACGCAGTATTTT
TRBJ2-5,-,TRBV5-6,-,CASTPLGGTQETQYF,TGTGCCAGCACCCCACTGGGAGGTACCCAAGAGACCCAGTACTTC
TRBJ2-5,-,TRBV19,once,CASSIDRLQETQYF,TGTGCCAGTAGTATAGATCGGCTGCAAGAGACCCAGTACTTC
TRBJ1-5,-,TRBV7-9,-,CASSLGGAQPQHF,TGTGCCAGCAGCTTAGGGGGTGCCCAGCCCCAGCATTTT
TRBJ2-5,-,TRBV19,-,CASRLSRAETQYF,TGTGCCAGTAGATTGAGCAGGGCTGAGACCCAGTACTTC
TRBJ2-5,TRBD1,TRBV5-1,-,CASRLTGTGVSETQYF,TGCGCCAGCCGATTAACCGGGACAGGGGTCTCAGAGACCCAGTACTTC
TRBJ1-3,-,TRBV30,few,CAWSPGGTGNTIYF,TGTGCCTGGAGCCCAGGCGGTACCGGAAACACCATATATTTT
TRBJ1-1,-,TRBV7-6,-,CASSSRPSLGGNTEAFF,TGTGCCAGCAGCTCCCGCCCCTCGTTAGGTGGGAACACTGAAGCTTTCTTT
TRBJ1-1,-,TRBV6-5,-,CASSYLGNTEAFF,TGTGCCAGCAGTTATCTGGGGAACACTGAAGCTTTCTTT